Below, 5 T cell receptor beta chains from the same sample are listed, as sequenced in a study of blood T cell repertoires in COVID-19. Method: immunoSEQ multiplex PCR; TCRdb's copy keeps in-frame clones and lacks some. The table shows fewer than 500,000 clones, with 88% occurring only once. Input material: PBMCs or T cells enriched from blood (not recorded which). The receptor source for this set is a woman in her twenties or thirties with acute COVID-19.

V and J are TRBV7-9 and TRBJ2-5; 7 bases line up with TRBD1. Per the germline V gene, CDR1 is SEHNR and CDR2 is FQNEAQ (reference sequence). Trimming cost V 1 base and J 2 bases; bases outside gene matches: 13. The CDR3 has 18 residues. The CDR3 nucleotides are TGTGCCAGCAGCTTAGTTACAACCGGGACAGCGGAGCAAGAGACCCAGTACTTC. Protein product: CASSLVTTGTAEQETQYF.

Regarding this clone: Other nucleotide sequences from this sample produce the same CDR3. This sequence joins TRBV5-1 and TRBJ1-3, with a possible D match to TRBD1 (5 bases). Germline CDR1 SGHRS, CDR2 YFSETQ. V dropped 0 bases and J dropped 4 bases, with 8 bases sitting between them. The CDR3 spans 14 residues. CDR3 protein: CASSLAGYGNTIYF. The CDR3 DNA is TGCGCCAGCAGCTTGGCAGGGTACGGAAACACCATATATTTT.

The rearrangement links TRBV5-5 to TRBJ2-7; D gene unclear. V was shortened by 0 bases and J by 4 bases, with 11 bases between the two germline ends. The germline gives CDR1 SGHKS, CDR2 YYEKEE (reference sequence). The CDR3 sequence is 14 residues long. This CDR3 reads CASSLGSSRYEQYF. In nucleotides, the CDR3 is TGTGCCAGCAGCTTGGGGTCTTCCAGGTACGAGCAGTACTTC.

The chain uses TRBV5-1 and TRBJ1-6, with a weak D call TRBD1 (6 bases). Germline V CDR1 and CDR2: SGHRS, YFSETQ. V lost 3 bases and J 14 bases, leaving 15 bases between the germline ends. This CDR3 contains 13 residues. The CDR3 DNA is TGCGCCAGCAGCTACGGGGACACCGGGACCCTCCACTTT. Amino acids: CASSYGDTGTLHF.

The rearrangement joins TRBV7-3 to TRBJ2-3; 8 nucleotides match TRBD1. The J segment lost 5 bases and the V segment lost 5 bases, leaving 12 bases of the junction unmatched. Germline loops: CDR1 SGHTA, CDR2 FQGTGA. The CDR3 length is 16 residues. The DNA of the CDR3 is TGTGCCAGCAGCCCTAGAGCCAGGGGGCTGGAAGATACGCAGTATTTT. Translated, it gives CASSPRARGLEDTQYF. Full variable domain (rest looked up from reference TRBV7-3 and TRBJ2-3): GAGVSQTPSNKVTEKGKYVELRCDPISGHTALYWYRQSLGQGPEFLIYFQGTGAADDSGLPNDRFFAVRPEGSVSTLKIQRTERGDSAVYLCASSPRARGLEDTQYFGPGTRLTVL.